Here is one TCR beta chain with its context. Its antigen remains unknown. Germline loops: CDR1 SGHRS, CDR2 YFSETQ. The CDR3 loop spans 19 amino acids. V trimming: 4 bases; J trimming: 4 bases; junction bases outside the gene matches: 13. This sample was taken from a study of blood T cells in healthy people across ages. The use of a sample-barcoded 5' primer and a J-beta primer mix characterized a second PCR of roughly 7 to 11 cycles. Carrying 12 random nucleotides, a template-switch adaptor labeled each individual cDNA molecule. TCRdb itself ran the 5' RACE reads through MiXCR, one entry per CDR3 protein. The sample contains 600,000 or so distinct CDR3 sequences, around a fifth of which appear only once. Study-level points and caveats: Because sorting was not performed, PBMCs prevented conclusive naive versus antigen-experienced comparison. Changes in expanded clonotypes were possibly confounded, as the CMV status of donors was unknown.

The chain combines TRBV5-1 with TRBJ2-1; 14 bases map to TRBD2. Input material: blood. The sequence was collected from an older man in good health. The CDR3 sequence is CASSHPGTSGSLGYNEQFF. In nucleotides, the CDR3 is TGCGCCAGCAGCCACCCAGGGACTAGCGGGAGTCTCGGATACAATGAGCAGTTCTTC.